Presented here are 3 T cell receptor beta chains from one specimen sequenced in a study of human T cells and chemical hapten exposure. Time point reported: pre-sensitization, week 0. Stated treatment: therapeutic diphenylcyclopropenone sensitization with weekly scalp DPC. The authors' total RNA extraction used unfractionated whole blood. One entry per CDR3 protein results from TCRdb running MiXCR on the RACE reads. The sample holds 35,000 or so distinct CDR3 sequences, 10% seen once. The source material was whole blood, sampled in connection with sensitization to the hapten diphenylcyclopropenone (DPC). All receptors derive from a man over 45 with alopecia areata. Some clones in this sample may be carry-over from other donors' samples.

This clonotype has a count of ten or more. The chain couples TRBV11-3 to TRBJ2-1; 7 bases are shared with TRBD1. Trimming removed 1 base from V and 6 bases from J; junction bases left unmatched: 6. The CDR3 loop spans 15 amino acids. From germline, CDR1 is SGHNT and CDR2 YENEEA. CDR3 DNA: TGTGCCAGCAGCTTAGCGGCAGGGGGATCCAATGAGCAGTTCTTC. It specifies CASSLAAGGSNEQFF.

This clonotype was picked up many times. This chain links TRBV20-1 with TRBJ1-2; 7 bases are a match to TRBD1. The CDR3 has 14 amino acids. Per the germline V gene, CDR1 is DFQATT and CDR2 is SNEGSKA (reference sequence). J lost 7 bases, V lost 4 bases, and 12 bases had no gene match. The CDR3 spells CSATRQTGMAGYTF. The DNA of the CDR3 is TGCAGTGCTACCCGCCAGACAGGGATGGCTGGCTACACCTTC.

This rearrangement joins TRBV20-1 to TRBJ2-1, with 9 nucleotides matching TRBD1. Germline CDR1 is DFQATT and CDR2 is SNEGSKA (reference sequence). There are 16 residues in the CDR3. Trimming took 6 bases from V and 9 from J; bases not matched to a gene: 18. The CDR3 region is CSAQRRTGAGGSEQFF. The CDR3 DNA is TGCAGTGCACAACGCCGGACAGGGGCAGGGGGAAGTGAGCAGTTCTTC.